The present TCR beta chain was sequenced within a study of blood T cell repertoires in COVID-19. The ends lost 4 bases at V and 4 bases at J; junction bases unmatched: 8. The CDR3 is 15 residues long. The germline gives CDR1 GTSNPN, CDR2 SVGIG (reference sequence). Assay: immunoSEQ multiplex PCR; the TCRdb copy retains only in-frame clones and omits some. The table includes some 50,000 clones, 88% detected once. The gene calls are TRBV30 and TRBJ2-1; 9 bases are a match to TRBD1. Sequenced input: peripheral blood. This clonotype was obtained from a woman between 65 and 79 years old with active COVID-19. CDR3 DNA: TGTGCCTGGACCCTTACAGGGGGCAGGTACAATGAGCAGTTCTTC. It is translated as CAWTLTGGRYNEQFF.